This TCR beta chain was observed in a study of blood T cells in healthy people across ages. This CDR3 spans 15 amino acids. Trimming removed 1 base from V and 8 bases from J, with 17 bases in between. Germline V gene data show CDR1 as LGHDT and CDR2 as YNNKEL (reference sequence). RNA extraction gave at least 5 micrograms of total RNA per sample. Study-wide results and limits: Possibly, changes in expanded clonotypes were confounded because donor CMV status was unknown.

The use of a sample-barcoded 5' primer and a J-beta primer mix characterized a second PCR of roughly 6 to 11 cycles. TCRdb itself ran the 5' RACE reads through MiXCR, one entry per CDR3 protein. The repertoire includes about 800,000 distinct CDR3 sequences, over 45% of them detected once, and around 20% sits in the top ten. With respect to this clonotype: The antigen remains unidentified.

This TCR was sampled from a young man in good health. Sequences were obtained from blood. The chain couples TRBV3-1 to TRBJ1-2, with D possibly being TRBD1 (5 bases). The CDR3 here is CASSQAAYQGHGYTF. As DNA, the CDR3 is TGTGCCAGCAGCCAAGCGGCCTACCAGGGCCACGGCTACACCTTC. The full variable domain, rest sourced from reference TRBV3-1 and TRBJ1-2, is DTAVSQTPKYLVTQMGNDKSIKCEQNLGHDTMYWYKQDSKKFLKIMFSYNNKELIINETVPNRFSPKSPDKAHLNLHINSLELGDSAVYFCASSQAAYQGHGYTFGSGTRLTVV.